This T cell receptor (beta chain) was identified during a study of cytomegalovirus exposure and HLA in healthy donors. Points on this clone: In the same sample, other DNA sequences code for this CDR3.

The PCR was carried out with 60 Vbeta primers and 13 Jbeta primers. Authors' data handling: Counted up in a later analysis, unique TCR beta chains came to some 82 million, with around 11 million shared. Using immunoSEQ multiplex PCR, the repertoire was profiled, and TCRdb retains in-frame clones only, with some absent. That table gives V, J and clone size, and the DNA gave D and trimming. This table holds around 100,000 clones, roughly 82% found once. The CDR3 totals 14 residues. Germline V gene lookup returns CDR1 LNHDA and CDR2 SQIVND (reference sequence). With 2 bases removed from V and 5 bases from J, the gap between germline ends came to 12 bases.

The specimen sequenced was PBMCs. The chain uses TRBV19 and TRBJ1-1; possibly TRBD1 for D (5 bases). The source is a man aged 50 to 59 in good health and CMV-seronegative. CDR3 bases: TGTGCCAGTAGTATAAGGGGAGGGGAGACTGAAGCTTTCTTT. Translating it yields CASSIRGGETEAFF.